The clone carrying this T cell receptor beta chain came up once. The antigen is undetermined. Germline lookup yields CDR1 SGHTA and CDR2 FQGNSA. The CDR3 runs 13 residues. The germline V and J ends were trimmed by 5 bases and 3 bases, with 10 bases remaining between them. Second-dose intervals of approximately 4 or approximately 12 weeks were pooled. This sample stems from a study of T cell responses to AZD1222 COVID-19 vaccine. The method was immunoSEQ multiplex PCR; TCRdb's version includes in-frame clones alone and lacks a portion of them. The sample consists of around 120,000 clones, roughly 91% of them appearing once. Study-wide results and limits: Females outnumbered males among donors, who were mostly white British; clonal diversity was possibly underestimated. Targeting of unmutated variant regions was reportedly seen in nearly half of spike-specific TCRs.

The sample in question was peripheral blood, obtained 28 days after the second AZD1222 dose. The V and J genes are TRBV7-2 and TRBJ1-1; D ambiguous. The origin of this receptor is an adult who received the AZD1222 COVID-19 vaccine. CDR3 sequence reads: CASSPQEDTEAFF. The CDR3, as DNA: TGTGCCAGCAGCCCCCAGGAGGACACTGAAGCTTTCTTT. The complete variable domain, with remaining parts taken from reference TRBV7-2 and TRBJ1-1, reads GAGVSQSPSNKVTEKGKDVELRCDPISGHTALYWYRQSLGQGLEFLIYFQGNSAPDKSGLPSDRFSAERTGGSVSTLTIQRTQQEDSAVYLCASSPQEDTEAFFGQGTRLTVV.